The 11 T cell receptor beta chains below were found in one sample sequenced in a study of molecular identifiers for immune sequencing clone quantification. MiXCR was run by TCRdb on the PCR reads, yielding one entry per CDR3 protein. The repertoire holds approximately 670,000 distinct CDR3 sequences, 20% seen once, with roughly 0.85% in the top ten. The sequencing sample was made of naive CD8+ T cells from blood, with Jurkat cell RNA spiked in. As to subset: FACS-sorted CD8+CD4-CCR7+CD45RA+ naive T cells. The receptors derive from a human donor in good health. Some libraries in this study had Jurkat cell RNA spiked in.

In its sample, this clonotype was seen a few times. CDR3 nucleotide sequence: TGCAGTGCCCCCCCCTGGGGGGGGGATGTAACTAGCACAGATACGCAGTATTTT. This translates into CSAPPWGGDVTSTDTQYF. This chain joins TRBV20-1 and TRBJ2-3; 7 bases line up with TRBD2. With 6 bases clipped from V and 0 bases from J, the junction kept 18 bases outside the gene matches. CDR1 and CDR2 from the germline V gene are DFQATT and SNEGSKA (reference sequence). The CDR3 length is 18 residues.

This clonotype occurred a few times. The chain is built from TRBV2 and TRBJ1-2; TRBD1 aligns across 8 bases. Trimming cost V 6 bases and J 7 bases; bases outside gene matches: 13. The germline CDR1 and CDR2 sequences are SNHLY and FYNNEI. The CDR3 contains 15 residues. CDR3: CASRDREMPPSGYTF. The CDR3 DNA reads as TGTGCCAGCAGGGACAGGGAAATGCCCCCTAGTGGCTACACCTTC.

This clonotype was observed a few times. The rearrangement links TRBV2 to TRBJ2-7; no clear D gene. Trimming shortened V by 7 bases and J by 2 bases, and 15 bases separated the two germline ends. Germline CDR1 is SNHLY and CDR2 is FYNNEI. The CDR3 has 14 residues. The chain's CDR3 is CASNSGRLPYEQYF. The CDR3 nucleotides are TGTGCCAGCAACTCTGGCAGGCTCCCCTACGAGCAGTACTTC.

This clonotype came up many times. The V call is TRBV24-1, the J call TRBJ1-5, with no clear D. With 4 bases removed from V and 4 bases from J, the gap between germline ends came to 7 bases. The CDR3 has 13 amino acids. Germline CDR1 and CDR2: KGHDR and SFDVKD. The CDR3 region is CATSESDNQPQHF. In DNA form, the CDR3 reads TGTGCCACCAGTGAGTCAGATAATCAGCCCCAGCATTTT.

This clonotype has at least ten counts. V usage is TRBV6-5 and J usage is TRBJ2-7; 8 bases agree with TRBD2. Germline V gene data show CDR1 as MNHEY and CDR2 as SVGAGI. The CDR3 totals 15 residues. The V segment lost 2 bases and the J segment 3 bases; nucleotides outside the gene matches: 6. CDR3 sequence reads: CASSYMSGGFYEQYF. The DNA for the CDR3 is TGTGCCAGCAGTTACATGAGCGGGGGTTTCTACGAGCAGTACTTC.

In the case of this clonotype: Given a much more abundant clone one base away, this may be a read error. V usage is TRBV29-1 and J usage is TRBJ2-7; D remains ambiguous. Germline values: CDR1 SQVTM, CDR2 ANQGSEA. Trimming removed 7 bases at V and 5 bases at J, with 15 bases between. The CDR3 totals 12 residues. The chain's CDR3 is CSARALSNEQYF. The CDR3 region has the DNA TGCAGCGCACGAGCCCTATCGAACGAGCAGTACTTC.

Concerning this clonotype: A much larger clonotype is one base distant, so this may be a read error. The chain employs TRBV13 and TRBJ2-3; D might be TRBD1 (5 bases). This CDR3 has 14 amino acids. The germline CDR1 and CDR2 sequences are PRHDT and FYEKMQ (reference sequence). The CDR3 DNA sequence: TGTGCCAGCACCGTGGCGGAGCTCACAGGTACGCAGTATTTT. Its protein product is CASTVAELTGTQYF. Using reference TRBV13 and TRBJ2-3 for the parts outside the CDR3, the full variable domain is AAGVIQSPRHLIKEKRETATLKCYPIPRHDTVYWYQQGPGQDPQFLISFYEKMQSDKGSIPDRFSAQQFSDYHSELNMSSLELGDSALYFCASTVAELTGTQYFGPGTRLTVL.

In regard to this clonotype: A clone one base away is much larger, so this may be a read error. J is TRBJ2-5 and V is TRBV4-3; D might be TRBD2 (5 bases). Germline V lookup: CDR1 LGHNA, CDR2 YSLEER. The CDR3 runs 15 residues. CDR3 region: CASSQGTGSEETRYF. The CDR3 region has the DNA TGCGCCAGCAGCCAAGGAACGGGATCTGAAGAGACCCGGTACTTC.

This clonotype has just a few counts. The chain joins TRBV6-5 to TRBJ2-7; 8 nucleotides match TRBD2. CDR1 MNHEY and CDR2 SVGAGI come from the germline V gene. V lost 5 bases and J lost 6; bases outside the gene matches: 9. The CDR3 sequence is 14 residues long. CDR3 in amino acids: CASSPAGDPLEQYF. The CDR3 DNA sequence: TGTGCCAGCAGTCCAGCGGGGGACCCCCTCGAGCAGTACTTC.

With regard to this clonotype: The DNA is omitted, as the CDR3 cannot be located on it reliably, and the CDR3 follows TCRdb's listing. The rearrangement uses TRBV9 and TRBJ2-1; TRBD2, the table's D call, was not compared with the DNA. The length of the CDR3 is 14 amino acids, counting both ends. Germline V gene lookup returns CDR1 SGDLS and CDR2 YYNGEE. CDR3: CASSVGPGTSGSTW.

Concerning this clonotype: This may be a read error: a much more frequent sequence differs by one nucleotide. This chain links TRBV19 with TRBJ2-6, with D perhaps assigned TRBD1 or TRBD2 (5 bases each). The CDR3 has 16 residues. CDR1 is LNHDA, CDR2 SQIVND, per germline (reference sequence). V was clipped by 3 bases and J by 2 bases, with 11 bases between them. This CDR3 is CASSISGPTGANVLTF. The CDR3 DNA follows: TGTGCCAGTAGTATTTCGGGGCCTACTGGGGCCAACGTCCTGACTTTC.